Listed below are T cell receptor beta chains from one sample, sequenced in a study of T cell responses to AZD1222 COVID-19 vaccine. Sequencing used immunoSEQ multiplex PCR; TCRdb keeps in-frame clones, though not all of them. Here the sample spans around 100,000 clones, around 81% being singletons. The sequencing used peripheral blood, collected on day 0 of AZD1222 vaccination. All receptors come from an adult in good health. Each CDR3 is given with its conserved first and last residue. The D gene is left open where the match is weak. Rows may omit the clone size; those that give it use once, few, many or a size class.

v_gene,abundance,d_gene,j_gene,CDR3nt,CDR3aa
TRBV7-9,.,.,TRBJ2-3,TGTGCCAGCAGCTTAGACGAGTTCCTAGATACGCAGTATTTT,CASSLDEFLDTQYF
TRBV15,few,.,TRBJ1-5,TGTGCCACCAGCAGAGATGTGGGGCAGCCCCAGCATTTT,CATSRDVGQPQHF
TRBV18,.,.,TRBJ2-3,TGTGCCAGCTCACCACCGGCGAGTCTCGGCACAGATACGCAGTATTTT,CASSPPASLGTDTQYF
TRBV7-2,few,.,TRBJ1-1,TGTGCCAGCAGACTGCGACAGACCATGAACACTGAAGCTTTCTTT,CASRLRQTMNTEAFF
TRBV3-1/TRBV3-2,few,.,TRBJ2-5,TGTGCCAGCAGCCAAGGTCTCAGGGGATATCCGGGGGAGACCCAGTACTTC,CASSQGLRGYPGETQYF
TRBV3-1/TRBV3-2,few,.,TRBJ1-3,TGTGCCAGCAGCCTTAGCGGGGAGTTGGGAAACACCATATATTTT,CASSLSGELGNTIYF
TRBV3-1/TRBV3-2,.,TRBD2,TRBJ2-5,TGTGCCAGCAGCAAAGGACTAGCGGGAGGGGAGACCCAGTACTTC,CASSKGLAGGETQYF
TRBV12-5,.,TRBD1,TRBJ1-1,TGTGCTAGTGGTTTGGGGCAGGGGGCGAGCACTGAAGCTTTCTTT,CASGLGQGASTEAFF
TRBV5-1,.,.,TRBJ1-2,TGCGCCAGCAGCCCGGAGGGGGTAGGAGGCTACACCTTC,CASSPEGVGGYTF
TRBV7-3,.,TRBD2,TRBJ2-3,TGTGCCAGCAGCCCGAGGGGACTAGCGGGAGAATCAGATACGCAGTATTTT,CASSPRGLAGESDTQYF
TRBV7-2,.,.,TRBJ1-2,TGTGCCAGCAGCTTAGAGATCGCGTATGGCTACACCTTC,CASSLEIAYGYTF
TRBV5-4,.,.,TRBJ2-2,TGTGCCAGCAGCTTGATACAGACCACCGGGGAGCTGTTTTTT,CASSLIQTTGELFF
TRBV20-1,once,TRBD1,TRBJ2-7,TGCAGTGCTAGTGGGGCAGGGACAGAATTCTCCTACGAGCAGTACTTC,CSASGAGTEFSYEQYF
TRBV7-2,.,.,TRBJ1-2,TGTGCCAGCCGACGTGGGGGGGCGCATGGCTACACCTTC,CASRRGGAHGYTF
TRBV28,.,.,TRBJ2-7,TGTGCCAGCAGTTCTCCCCCCCATATAACCCATCACGAGCAGTACTTC,CASSSPPHITHHEQYF
TRBV7-9,.,.,TRBJ2-5,TGTGCCAGCAGCTTATCTGCAGGTCAAGAGACCCAGTACTTC,CASSLSAGQETQYF
TRBV9,.,.,TRBJ1-3,TGTGCCAGCAGCGTAGGGGGCCCTGGAAACACCATATATTTT,CASSVGGPGNTIYF
TRBV28,.,.,TRBJ1-2,TGTGCCAGCAGTTATGGGTCCCCAAACGTGGATGGCTACACCTTC,CASSYGSPNVDGYTF
TRBV5-6,.,.,TRBJ2-5,TGTGCCAGCAGCCTCAGGGGTAACCAAGAGACCCAGTACTTC,CASSLRGNQETQYF
TRBV18,.,TRBD1,TRBJ2-1,TGTGCCAGCTCAAGAGGACAGGTTAGCTCCTACAATGAGCAGTTCTTC,CASSRGQVSSYNEQFF
TRBV6-1,.,TRBD2,TRBJ2-5,TGTGCCAGCAGTGCCAACCCCGGGACGGGTTCTAGCGGGACCCAGTACTTC,CASSANPGTGSSGTQYF
TRBV7-9,few,.,TRBJ1-2,TGTGCCAGCAGCACGACCGCAGGGAGGAGTGGTGGCTACACCTTC,CASSTTAGRSGGYTF
TRBV6-6,.,TRBD1,TRBJ1-6,TGTGCCAGCAGTTTCGACAGGGAGACTTCACCCCTCCACTTT,CASSFDRETSPLHF
TRBV4-1,.,.,TRBJ2-3,TGCGCCAGCAGCCCAACGTCACAGACCACAGATACGCAGTATTTT,CASSPTSQTTDTQYF
TRBV4-2,.,TRBD1,TRBJ2-1,TGTGCCAGCAGCCAAGGACAGGGCAGCTCCTACAATGAGCAGTTCTTC,CASSQGQGSSYNEQFF
TRBV11-1,.,.,TRBJ1-1,TGTGCCAGCAGCCCAGGACGGATGAACACTGAAGCTTTCTTT,CASSPGRMNTEAFF
TRBV4-2,.,.,TRBJ2-3,TGTGCCAGCAGCCAAGACGGGGAGAGGGGCACACAAGATACGCAGTATTTT,CASSQDGERGTQDTQYF
TRBV29-1,once,.,TRBJ2-1,TGCAGCGTTCTTTCCGGGGGCTACTACAATGAGCAGTTCTTC,CSVLSGGYYNEQFF
TRBV7-9,.,.,TRBJ1-6,TGTGCCAGCAGCCCTATCTACAGGGACTATAATTCACCCCTCCACTTT,CASSPIYRDYNSPLHF
TRBV28,once,.,TRBJ2-7,TGTGCCAGCAGCTCCCCCCCGGACGAGCAGTACTTC,CASSSPPDEQYF
TRBV30,.,.,TRBJ1-2,TGTGCCTGGACCCCGGACAACCGCTATGGCTACACCTTC,CAWTPDNRYGYTF
TRBV5-1,.,.,TRBJ1-1,TGCGCCAGCAACTCTTGGACAGTGGGGAACACTGAAGCTTTCTTT,CASNSWTVGNTEAFF
TRBV9,.,TRBD1,TRBJ2-6,TGTGCCAGCAGCTCTTCCCGGGACAGGCCTAGCTCTGGGGCCAACGTCCTGACTTTC,CASSSSRDRPSSGANVLTF
TRBV19,.,.,TRBJ1-5,TGTGCCAGTAGTCCAGGGCCAAGGGGGTATCAGCCCCAGCATTTT,CASSPGPRGYQPQHF
TRBV5-1,.,.,TRBJ1-3,TGCGCCAGCAGGAGGGGAGAATCTGGAAACACCATATATTTT,CASRRGESGNTIYF
TRBV19,.,.,TRBJ1-2,TGTGCCAGTAGCCCTGGTAGGGGAGCTAACTATGGCTACACCTTC,CASSPGRGANYGYTF
TRBV7-2,.,TRBD1,TRBJ2-3,TGTGCCAGCAGCATTAGACAGGGGCGGCGCACAGATACGCAGTATTTT,CASSIRQGRRTDTQYF
TRBV6-5,.,TRBD2,TRBJ2-7,TGTGCCAGCAGCTCCGGGACTAGCGTGCACGAGCAGTACTTC,CASSSGTSVHEQYF
TRBV6-6,.,.,TRBJ2-7,TGTGCCAGCAGTTACGTGTTTTCAGAGGGCTCTTACGAGCAGTACTTC,CASSYVFSEGSYEQYF
TRBV5-8,.,TRBD1,TRBJ2-4,TGTGCCAGCAGCTGGGGAAAAAGGGGGCTGGGAAACATTCAGTACTTC,CASSWGKRGLGNIQYF
TRBV28,.,.,TRBJ1-1,TGTGCCAGCAGTTTCGGTCAGTCCGTTCGGCAAGCTTTCTTT,CASSFGQSVRQAFF
TRBV7-8,.,.,TRBJ2-7,TGTGCCAGCAGCTTACTGGGCAACGAGCAGTACTTC,CASSLLGNEQYF
TRBV4-1,few,TRBD2,TRBJ2-1,TGCGCCAGCAGCCAAGATACGGCTAGCGGGGGCAACAATGAGCAGTTCTTC,CASSQDTASGGNNEQFF
TRBV24-1,.,TRBD1,TRBJ1-2,TGTGCCACCAGTGATTTCCCGACAGGGGGGAATGGCTACACCTTC,CATSDFPTGGNGYTF
TRBV5-1,.,TRBD1,TRBJ1-5,TGCGCCAGCAGCACCGGGACAGGACTTCAGCCCCAGCATTTT,CASSTGTGLQPQHF
TRBV29-1,once,.,TRBJ2-3,TGCAGCGTTGATTATCTCTTAGATACGCAGTATTTT,CSVDYLLDTQYF
TRBV6-5,.,TRBD2,TRBJ2-1,TGTGCCAGCAGTACTAGCGGGAGGGGTTCCAATGAGCAGTTCTTC,CASSTSGRGSNEQFF
TRBV5-1,.,.,TRBJ2-1,TGCGCCAGCAGCCAGCCGCCTACAGGCGAGCAGTTCTTC,CASSQPPTGEQFF
TRBV5-4,.,TRBD1,TRBJ1-2,TGTGCCAGCAGCTTGGGGACAGGGGGCGCATATGGCTACACCTTC,CASSLGTGGAYGYTF
TRBV28,.,.,TRBJ1-2,TGTGCCAGCAGTTACGACAGTCCAAACTATGGCTACACCTTC,CASSYDSPNYGYTF
TRBV5-1,.,TRBD2,TRBJ2-2,TGCGCCAGCAGCTTGACAGGACTAGCGGGAGGGACCGGGGAGCTGTTTTTT,CASSLTGLAGGTGELFF
TRBV7-9,.,.,TRBJ1-1,TGTGCCAGCAGCTTAGTAGTAGGAGCGAACACTGAAGCTTTCTTT,CASSLVVGANTEAFF
TRBV29-1,.,.,TRBJ2-1,TGCAGCGTTGGGGGGGCTAGCGACTTCCCCTCCTACAATGAGCAGTTCTTC,CSVGGASDFPSYNEQFF
TRBV30,.,.,TRBJ1-2,TGTGCCTGGACCCAAAACTATGGCTACACCTTC,CAWTQNYGYTF
TRBV7-2,.,.,TRBJ2-2,TGTGCCAGCTCTAAAAACAGGGACGGGGAGCTGTTTTTT,CASSKNRDGELFF
TRBV5-4,.,.,TRBJ2-2,TGTGCCAGCAGCTTAAAGACAGCCCAGGGCGGGGAGCTGTTTTTT,CASSLKTAQGGELFF
TRBV5-1,.,TRBD2,TRBJ2-1,TGCGCCTCTACCGGCGCCGCTAGCGGGGGACCCAATGAGCAGTTCTTC,CASTGAASGGPNEQFF